Listed below are T cell receptor gamma chains from one sample, sequenced in a study of Vδ1+ human thymocytes. TCRdb reanalysed the multiplex PCR reads via CATT. The sample carries tens of thousands of gamma-chain clones, 20% recorded once. The sequencing sample was made of Vdelta1+ gamma-delta thymocytes from the thymus. These receptors all come from a girl in the first two years of life who had congenital heart surgery. CDR3s include the opening cysteine and the closing phenylalanine or tryptophan. Each record gives: J gene, clone size, V gene, CDR3 protein, CDR3 DNA. Clone size is not always given. Where it is, it says once, few, many or a class for expanded clones.

>TRGJ1/TRGJ2|few|TRGV3
CATWDRPGVKLF
TGTGCCACCTGGGACAGGCCGGGGGTGAAACTCTTT
>TRGJ1/TRGJ2|few|TRGV9
CALWEVIWKLF
TGTGCCTTGTGGGAGGTGATCTGGAAACTCTTT
>TRGJ1/TRGJ2|-|TRGV4
CATWEQRYYKKLF
TGTGCCACCTGGGAACAGCGCTATTATAAGAAACTCTTT
>TRGJ1/TRGJ2|-|TRGV3
CATWDSHIGYKKLF
TGTGCCACCTGGGACAGCCACATTGGGTATAAGAAACTCTTT
>TRGJ1/TRGJ2|once|TRGV8
CATWDRIKVGYKKLF
TGTGCCACCTGGGATAGAATCAAGGTGGGATATAAGAAACTCTTT
>TRGJ1/TRGJ2|-|TRGV3
CATWDRPIDNKKLF
TGTGCCACCTGGGACAGGCCGATTGATAATAAGAAACTCTTT
>TRGJ1/TRGJ2|few|TRGV2
CATWDGPEYYKKLF
TGTGCCACCTGGGACGGGCCTGAATATTATAAGAAACTCTTT
>TRGJ1/TRGJ2|-|TRGV5
CATWDSRVGVHYYKKLF
TGTGCCACCTGGGACAGTCGGGTCGGGGTACATTATTATAAGAAACTCTTT
>TRGJ1/TRGJ2|-|TRGV9
CALWEVPKLF
TGTGCCTTGTGGGAGGTGCCCAAACTCTTT
>TRGJ1/TRGJ2|-|TRGV4
CATWDGQPGVKLF
TGTGCCACCTGGGATGGACAACCTGGGGTAAAACTCTTT
>TRGJ1/TRGJ2|-|TRGV9
CALWELTDKKLF
TGTGCCTTGTGGGAGCTTACCGATAAGAAACTCTTT
>TRGJ1/TRGJ2|few|TRGV3
CATWDSTVYYKKLF
TGTGCCACCTGGGACAGCACCGTTTATTATAAGAAACTCTTT
>TRGJ1/TRGJ2|-|TRGV3
CATWGPHQAPGYYKKLF
TGTGCCACCTGGGGCCCCCACCAGGCGCCTGGTTATTATAAGAAACTCTTT
>TRGJ1/TRGJ2|-|TRGV9
CALWEVLRVEDYKKLF
TGTGCCTTGTGGGAGGTGCTCCGGGTTGAAGATTATAAGAAACTCTTT